The rows below give T cell receptor beta chains drawn from one sample of a study of T cell repertoires in cytomegalovirus infection. TCRdb processed the reads anew with MiXCR; each CDR3 protein has one entry. The data show about 490,000 distinct CDR3 sequences, about 25% seen once. The sequenced sample consisted of PBMCs. The source of these receptors is a human donor in good health (CMV status not recorded). Some clones in this sample may be carry-over from other donors' samples. Each CDR3 is given with its conserved first and last residue. D genes are given only for firm matches. Rows may omit the clone size; those that give it use once, few, many or a size class.

CDR3 length,V gene,clone size,J gene,D gene,CDR3 DNA,CDR3 protein
15,TRBV2,-,TRBJ2-7,TRBD2,TGTGCCAGCAGTGATGGGACTAGTAACGGTTACGAGCAGTACTTC,CASSDGTSNGYEQYF
12,TRBV19,-,TRBJ2-1,-,TGTGCCAGTAGTAGGGAGGGGGGGGAGCAGTTCTTC,CASSREGGEQFF
17,TRBV19,-,TRBJ1-2,-,TGTGCCAGTACCACCCGGAGGGGATGGGGGGGCTTGGGTGGCTACACCTTC,CASTTRRGWGGLGGYTF
13,TRBV30,-,TRBJ1-6,TRBD1,TGTGCCTGTCCGGGACAGATGAATTCACCCCTCCACTTT,CACPGQMNSPLHF
15,TRBV7-9,-,TRBJ2-3,TRBD1,TGTGCCAGCAGCTTGTTAGGGGGCGACCCAGATACGCAGTATTTT,CASSLLGGDPDTQYF
15,TRBV6-5,-,TRBJ2-5,TRBD2,TGTGCCAGCAGCCCGACGAAGCTAGCGGGAGTCGCCCAGTACTTC,CASSPTKLAGVAQYF
12,TRBV7-9,-,TRBJ2-7,-,TGTGCCAGCAGCTCAAGGTTGCGGGAGCAGTACTTC,CASSSRLREQYF
15,TRBV12-3/TRBV12-4,many,TRBJ1-3,-,TGTGCCAGCAGTTTGGGGGTACCTGCAGGAAACACCATATATTTT,CASSLGVPAGNTIYF
12,TRBV19,-,TRBJ2-7,-,TGTGCCAGTAGTATACGAGGCTACGAGCAGTACTTC,CASSIRGYEQYF
16,TRBV19,few,TRBJ2-1,TRBD1,TGTGCCAGTAGTCCGCAGGGGGCAGTTCCCTACAATGAGCAGTTCTTC,CASSPQGAVPYNEQFF
14,TRBV6-2/TRBV6-3,-,TRBJ1-5,-,TGTGCCAGCAGGGAAGACACATACAATCAGCCCCAGCATTTT,CASREDTYNQPQHF
17,TRBV6-2/TRBV6-3,-,TRBJ2-2,TRBD2,TGTGCCAGCAGTCTCGGACCGGGACTAGCTATTGCCGGGGAGCTGTTTTTT,CASSLGPGLAIAGELFF
15,TRBV28,-,TRBJ2-6,-,TGTGCCAGCAGTTATGAGGGGACTGGGGCCAACGTCCTGACTTTC,CASSYEGTGANVLTF
15,TRBV7-9,few,TRBJ2-1,-,TGTGCCAGCAGCTGGAGTGGGAAACTAGGCAATGAGCAGTTCTTC,CASSWSGKLGNEQFF
13,TRBV10-3,-,TRBJ2-1,-,TGTGCCATCAGTGTTTCAGGGGACAATGAGCAGTTCTTC,CAISVSGDNEQFF
15,TRBV7-2,many,TRBJ1-5,-,TGTGCCAGCAGCTTGGCGGCCGCTTCCAATCAGCCCCAGCATTTT,CASSLAAASNQPQHF
12,TRBV9,few,TRBJ2-1,-,TGTGCCAGCAGCGTCAGGAACCAGGAGCAGTTCTTC,CASSVRNQEQFF
15,TRBV7-6,many,TRBJ2-1,-,TGTGCCAGCAGCTTAGTTTCAGGGGGGGACAATGAGCAGTTCTTC,CASSLVSGGDNEQFF
15,TRBV7-9,few,TRBJ2-5,-,TGTGCCAGCAGCCCGGCCGAGGCCTTACAAGAGACCCAGTACTTC,CASSPAEALQETQYF
15,TRBV12-3/TRBV12-4,few,TRBJ1-1,-,TGTGCCAGCAGTCCCGGGGAGGGGTCGACCACTGAAGCTTTCTTT,CASSPGEGSTTEAFF
16,TRBV15,-,TRBJ1-2,TRBD1,TGTGCCACCAGCAGTTTGACAGGGCTCCGAGGATATGGCTACACCTTC,CATSSLTGLRGYGYTF
17,TRBV7-6,-,TRBJ2-1,TRBD2,TGTGCCAGCAGCTTAGGCCGAGCTAGCGGGAGGTACAATGAGCAGTTCTTC,CASSLGRASGRYNEQFF
13,TRBV24-1,few,TRBJ2-1,TRBD2,TGTGCCACCGGACTAGCGGAGTACAATGAGCAGTTCTTC,CATGLAEYNEQFF
14,TRBV7-8,many,TRBJ1-1,-,TGTGCCAGCAGCTCCCAGATTGGGAACACTGAAGCTTTCTTT,CASSSQIGNTEAFF
13,TRBV6-2/TRBV6-3,-,TRBJ2-1,-,TGTGCCAGCAGTCACCTCCGTCGGGATGAGCAGTTCTTC,CASSHLRRDEQFF
16,TRBV28,-,TRBJ2-7,TRBD2,TGTGCCAGCAGTCTTGCCGCGGCGGGAGGGATGGACGAGCAGTACTTC,CASSLAAAGGMDEQYF
15,TRBV14,-,TRBJ1-1,-,TGTGCCAGCAGCCAACTGGGACCGATGGACACTGAAGCTTTCTTT,CASSQLGPMDTEAFF
16,TRBV7-9,few,TRBJ1-1,-,TGTGCCAGCAGCACAGACCCGGGACGCCTGAACACTGAAGCTTTCTTT,CASSTDPGRLNTEAFF
16,TRBV10-2,-,TRBJ2-1,TRBD2,TGCGCCAGCATTTGGGTAAAGACTAGCGGGGGGAATGAGCAGTTCTTC,CASIWVKTSGGNEQFF
14,TRBV19,-,TRBJ1-5,-,TGTGCCAGTAGTATAGATTATTCAGCGGGGCCCCAGCATTTT,CASSIDYSAGPQHF
13,TRBV5-5,-,TRBJ1-2,-,TGTGCCAGCAGCTTCGACATCTCAGGGGGCTACACCTTC,CASSFDISGGYTF
16,TRBV7-2,many,TRBJ2-4,-,TGTGCCAGCAGCTTAGCGCTTGTCGGACCGGGGGACATTCAGTACTTC,CASSLALVGPGDIQYF